One and the same sample provided the 5 T cell receptor beta chains below, sequenced in a study of blood T cell dynamics during melanoma immunotherapy. Time point defined: pre-treatment baseline. Libraries were prepared by immunoSEQ multiplex PCR; TCRdb keeps only in-frame clonotypes and omits some of them. The data contain several thousand clones, roughly 86% of them seen just once; the ten biggest clones take up roughly 36%. Sample: blood, taken from a patient treated with checkpoint blockade. These receptors all come from a human donor with melanoma.

The gene calls are TRBV6-5 and TRBJ1-2; D is ambiguous. Trimming pared 4 bases from V and 8 bases from J, leaving 17 bases between. Germline lookup yields CDR1 MNHEY and CDR2 SVGAGI. This CDR3 contains 14 residues. The CDR3 reads CASSLNGPGGGYTF. The CDR3 nucleotides read TGTGCCAGCAGTTTAAACGGGCCAGGCGGGGGCTACACCTTC.

In DNA, the CDR3 is TGTGCCAGCAGCTGGACTAGCGGGACGGTAGATACGCAGTATTTT. This codes for CASSWTSGTVDTQYF. The chain has TRBV7-9 and TRBJ2-3, with 12 bases aligning to TRBD2. CDR3 length: 15 amino acids. V shed 4 bases, J shed 5 bases, and the junction held 4 bases outside the gene matches. Germline CDR1 reads SEHNR; CDR2 reads FQNEAQ (reference sequence).

The V gene is TRBV7-9, the J gene TRBJ1-2; unclear D gene. Germline CDR1 and CDR2: SEHNR and FQNEAQ (reference sequence). The CDR3 extends over 15 amino acids. V shed 1 base and J shed 6 bases, with 15 bases lying between them. The CDR3 spells CASSLGQTNWDGYTF. CDR3 sequence (DNA): TGTGCCAGCAGCTTAGGGCAGACCAACTGGGATGGCTACACCTTC.

The chain is built from TRBV15 and TRBJ1-1, with 9 bases matching TRBD1. Germline values: CDR1 LNHNV, CDR2 YYDKDF (reference sequence). The CDR3 loop spans 16 amino acids. With V trimmed by 1 base and J by 1 base, 4 bases remained unmatched. Here the CDR3 reads CATSRGGTGRNTEAFF. CDR3 nucleotides: TGTGCCACCAGCAGAGGGGGGACAGGGAGGAACACTGAAGCTTTCTTT.

The DNA of the CDR3 is TGTGCCAGTCGGACAGGGGGCGAGCAGTACTTC. Translation gives CASRTGGEQYF. V usage is TRBV7-9 and J usage is TRBJ2-7; 10 bases agree with TRBD1. This CDR3 is built from 11 residues. Germline V CDR1 and CDR2: SEHNR, FQNEAQ (reference sequence). Trimming removed 9 bases from V and 6 bases from J; junction bases left unmatched: 2.